Here is one T cell receptor beta chain with its context. This clonotype was counted at least ten times. The antigen this receptor binds is unknown. The record has no base qualities; no much larger clone is one base away. TCR beta CDR3 regions were amplified from RNA transcripts for repertoire sequencing. HTBI primers and the Qiagen OneStep RT-PCR kit were used in a first-round RT-PCR, which was followed by a second-round multiplex PCR, size selection and purification. The libraries underwent paired-end sequencing with 100 bp reads on an Illumina HiSeq2000. Per the authors' processing: SOAPnuke was used to process the reads, throwing out any read that had adapters, had uncalled bases, had a mean Phred below 15, or lacked an exact constant-primer or identifier match. High-quality paired reads were merged with COPE v1.2.5. Clonotypes were defined as unique nucleotide sequences and were aligned to IMGT TRB V, D and J references using MiTCR v1.1. Only V-J combinations with frequency above 0.0001 were analysed, covering around 99% of repertoires. For each V-J combination, a TCR clonal expansion and chaos score was defined as the ratio of F50 clonal expansion to chaos observed in the TCRdist matrix. Welch's t-statistics and random forest were used to narrow the features down to about a dozen V-J combinations, which were then fed into a naive Bayes classifier. The similarity between thyroid and blood repertoires was quantified using the Morisita-Horn index. Clones were called with MiXCR by TCRdb after fastp trimmed the public reads at Q25, and only in-frame beta chains were retained. One record per CDR3 amino acid sequence lists the most common genes and DNA. These V and J calls are TCRdb output, not the study's own analysis. In this sample the table shows over a million distinct CDR3 sequences, 35% to 45% of which occur a single time. 11% of the sample belongs to the ten largest clones.

Its CDR3 holds 13 amino acids, cysteine through phenylalanine. Only the CDR3 portion is preserved as DNA: 39 bases, with reading frame beginning at the first base. From V the trimming removes 8 bases and from J it removes 2 bases, while the gene matches leave 5 bases of the junction unaccounted for. CDR1 and CDR2 were assigned from the germline V gene as SQVTM and ANQGSEA. The entry originates in a study of Graves' ophthalmopathy and Graves' hyperthyroidism listed by TCRdb under 2018. Turning to the overall study: Hyperthyroidism was defined as stable when no progression to ophthalmopathy occurred within 18 months of follow-up. To tell Graves' ophthalmopathy apart from Graves' hyperthyroidism, and to predict which patients would progress to ophthalmopathy, the study relied on TCR beta repertoire signatures. In total, some 140 blood samples were TCR-sequenced: 40 to 45 ophthalmopathy, some 75 hyperthyroidism and some 17 hyperthyroidism-to-ophthalmopathy patients. To explore V-J signatures that separate ophthalmopathy from hyperthyroidism, a discovery set of about a hundred patients was enrolled, consisting of fewer than 45 with ophthalmopathy and roughly 60 with stable hyperthyroidism. An independent validation cohort comprised 18 hyperthyroidism patients and about 16 patients who later progressed from hyperthyroidism to ophthalmopathy. In more than five hyperthyroidism patients, the T-cell repertoires found in thyroid tissue were compared with those found in blood. Once sampling was done, hyperthyroidism patients were given methimazole at a starting dose of 30 mg daily, while ophthalmopathy patients were given high-dose intravenous methylprednisolone. Study-wide findings and limitations: Most of the expanded thyroid clonotypes with a frequency above 0.001 were also detected in blood, and it was suggested that the thyroid immune response may be reflected by blood repertoires. In validation, the model predicted ophthalmopathy progression with about 71% sensitivity and less than 80% specificity; fewer than 15 predicted patients were CT-confirmed with GO in a median of approximately 6.2 months. No statistical method was used to predetermine the sample size, and group allocation was not hidden from the investigators. Ophthalmopathy was separated from stable hyperthyroidism by the 13-signature model with roughly 88% sensitivity and around 81% specificity in cross-validation and with 80%/75% in the test set.

Patients with hyperthyroidism were aged 18 to 65 years, had been newly diagnosed, and had a disease duration of less than 2 months. Patients with other autoimmune diseases, uncontrolled infections, pregnancy or lactation were excluded from the study. Diagnosis was based on clinical symptoms, serum thyroxine, TRAb, thyroid ultrasound and orbital computed tomography. Total RNA was extracted using Trizol reagent, and RNA quality was checked on an Agilent 2100 Bioanalyzer. The chain employs TRBV29-1 and TRBJ1-3; the central 8 bases match TRBD1. The receptor's source is an adult man with Graves' hyperthyroidism. The sequencing sample was made of peripheral blood or thyroid tissue (not recorded which). The bases read TGCAGCACCCAGGGGGCTGCTGGAAACACCATATATTTT. This sequence encodes CSTQGAAGNTIYF.